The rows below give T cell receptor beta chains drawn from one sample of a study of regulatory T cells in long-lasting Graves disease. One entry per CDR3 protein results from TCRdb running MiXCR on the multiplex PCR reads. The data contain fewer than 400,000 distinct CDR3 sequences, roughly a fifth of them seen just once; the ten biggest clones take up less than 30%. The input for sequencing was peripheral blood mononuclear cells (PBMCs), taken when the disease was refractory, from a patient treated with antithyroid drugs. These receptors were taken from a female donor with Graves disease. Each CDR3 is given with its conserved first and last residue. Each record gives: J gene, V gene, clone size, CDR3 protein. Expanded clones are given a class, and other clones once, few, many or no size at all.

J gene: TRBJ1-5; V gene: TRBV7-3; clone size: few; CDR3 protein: CASSSNPLGPQHF
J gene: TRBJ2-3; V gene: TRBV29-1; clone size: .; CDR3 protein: CSVPPSGRGDTQYF
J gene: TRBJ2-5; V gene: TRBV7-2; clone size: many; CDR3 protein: CASSLFGGLETQYF
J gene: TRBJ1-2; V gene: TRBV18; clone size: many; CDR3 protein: CASSPSGGLNYGYTF
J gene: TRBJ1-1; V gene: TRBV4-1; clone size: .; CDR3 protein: CASSQDGGARGYTEAFF
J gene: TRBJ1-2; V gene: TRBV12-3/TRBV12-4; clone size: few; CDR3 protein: CASSFSTGGNYGYTF
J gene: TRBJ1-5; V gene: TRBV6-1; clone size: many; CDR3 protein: CASSDFISNQPQHF
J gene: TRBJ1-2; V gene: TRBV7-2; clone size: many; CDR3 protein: CASSDGSYGYTF
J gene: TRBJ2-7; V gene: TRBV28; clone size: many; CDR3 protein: CASKETSGLRNGYEQYF
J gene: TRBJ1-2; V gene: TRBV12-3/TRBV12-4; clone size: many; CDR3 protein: CASTSGWGYTF
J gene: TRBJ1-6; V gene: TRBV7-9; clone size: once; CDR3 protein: CASRVFPSPLHF
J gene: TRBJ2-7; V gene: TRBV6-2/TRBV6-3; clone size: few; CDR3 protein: CASSYGTGLRGEQYF
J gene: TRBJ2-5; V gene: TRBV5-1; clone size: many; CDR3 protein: CASSPHRGQRETQYF
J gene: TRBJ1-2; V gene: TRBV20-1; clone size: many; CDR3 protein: CSARDLAAYGYTF
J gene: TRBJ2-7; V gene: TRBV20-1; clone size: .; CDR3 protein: CSARDPTGGREWQYF
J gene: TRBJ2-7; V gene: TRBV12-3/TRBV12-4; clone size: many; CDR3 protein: CASSLQPESGGSNEQYF
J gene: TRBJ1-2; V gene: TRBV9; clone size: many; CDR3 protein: CASSGQGDYGYTF
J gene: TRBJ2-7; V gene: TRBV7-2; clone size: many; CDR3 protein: CASSLGTKTYEQYF
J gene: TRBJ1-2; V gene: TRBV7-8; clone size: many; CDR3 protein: CASSRAAGGANYGYTF
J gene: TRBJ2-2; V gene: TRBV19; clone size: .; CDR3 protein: CASSRDGDTGELFF
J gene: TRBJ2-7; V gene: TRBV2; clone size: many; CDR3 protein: CASKVHGGRAGEQYF
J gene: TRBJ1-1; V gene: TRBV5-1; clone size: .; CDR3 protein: CASSLKGGVGAFF
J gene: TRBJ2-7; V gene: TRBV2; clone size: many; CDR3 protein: CASRMTDFGQYF
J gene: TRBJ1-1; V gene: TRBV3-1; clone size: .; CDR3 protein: CARSSLGGTLTGNTEAFF
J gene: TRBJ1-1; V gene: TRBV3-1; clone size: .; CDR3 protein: CASSHSGTGNTEAFF
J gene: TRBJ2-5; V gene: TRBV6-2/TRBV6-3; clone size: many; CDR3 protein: CASTDFGASKKSQYF
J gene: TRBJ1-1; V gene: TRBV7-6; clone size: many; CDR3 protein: CASSADSLTAEAFF
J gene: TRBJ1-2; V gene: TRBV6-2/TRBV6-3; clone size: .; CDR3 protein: CASSYAMNYGYTF
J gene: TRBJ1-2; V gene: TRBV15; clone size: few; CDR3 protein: CATSSEGYGYTF
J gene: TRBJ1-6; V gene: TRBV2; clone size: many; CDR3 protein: CASSDLGVPSPLHF
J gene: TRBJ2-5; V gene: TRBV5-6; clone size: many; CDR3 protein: CASSFGRDQETQYF
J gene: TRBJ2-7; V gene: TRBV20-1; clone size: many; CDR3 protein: CSAWRLAHSYEQYF
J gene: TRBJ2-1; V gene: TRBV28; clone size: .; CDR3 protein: CAARAPGEGKNEQFF
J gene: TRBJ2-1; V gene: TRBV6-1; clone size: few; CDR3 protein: CASGFSPGLARYNEQFF
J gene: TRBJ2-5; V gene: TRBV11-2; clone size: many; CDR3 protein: CASSPLGGLETQYF
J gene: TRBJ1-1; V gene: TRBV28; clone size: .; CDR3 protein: CASSLTSRGRWSTEAFF
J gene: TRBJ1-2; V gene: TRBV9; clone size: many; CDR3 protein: CASSEEPTGPDGYTF
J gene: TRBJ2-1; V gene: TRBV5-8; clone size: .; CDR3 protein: CASSRDRYNEQFF
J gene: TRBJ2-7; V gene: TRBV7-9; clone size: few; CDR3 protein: CASSSPGGGGYEQYF
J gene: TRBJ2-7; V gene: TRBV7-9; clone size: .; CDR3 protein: CASSLGGGDLKQYF
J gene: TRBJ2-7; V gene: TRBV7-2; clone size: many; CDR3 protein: CASSASSYEQYF
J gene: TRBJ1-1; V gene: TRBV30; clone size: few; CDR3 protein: CARNRGGGTEAFF
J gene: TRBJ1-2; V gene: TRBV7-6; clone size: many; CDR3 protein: CASSLDVSSEGYTF
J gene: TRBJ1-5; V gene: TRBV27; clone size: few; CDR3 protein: CASSAQQTSNQPQHF
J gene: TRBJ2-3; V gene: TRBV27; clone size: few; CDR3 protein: CASSLMTGLTTDTQYF
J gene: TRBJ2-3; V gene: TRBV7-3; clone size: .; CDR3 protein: CASSSGRFLGDTQYF
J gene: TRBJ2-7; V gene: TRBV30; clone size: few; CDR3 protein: CAYTDSYEQYF
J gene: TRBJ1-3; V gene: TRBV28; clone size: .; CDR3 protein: CASKPGRTLSGNTIYF
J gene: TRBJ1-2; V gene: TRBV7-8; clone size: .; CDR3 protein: CASSFDAVDYGYTF
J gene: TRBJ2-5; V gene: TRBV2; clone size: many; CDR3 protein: CASRVNSVNQETQYF
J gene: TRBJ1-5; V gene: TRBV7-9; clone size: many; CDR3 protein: CASSSGPPNQPQHF
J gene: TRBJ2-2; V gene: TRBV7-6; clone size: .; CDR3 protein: CASSLGWTGSDTGELFF
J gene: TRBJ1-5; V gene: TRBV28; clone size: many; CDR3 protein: CASSSGGGILFSNQPQHF
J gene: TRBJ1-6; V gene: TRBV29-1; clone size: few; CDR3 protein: CSVEDVQGPSHSPLHF
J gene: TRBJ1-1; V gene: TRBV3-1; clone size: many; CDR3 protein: CASSAVMNTEAFF
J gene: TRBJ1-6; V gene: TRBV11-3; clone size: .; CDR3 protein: CASSLHRRDSWMSSYNSPPHF
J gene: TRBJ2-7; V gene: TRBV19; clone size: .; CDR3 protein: CASSVRDGTYEQYF
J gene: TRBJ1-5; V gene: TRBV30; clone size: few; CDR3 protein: CAWSPRAGQPQHF
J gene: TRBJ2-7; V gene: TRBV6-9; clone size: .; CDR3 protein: CASSYSPTDLGYEQYF